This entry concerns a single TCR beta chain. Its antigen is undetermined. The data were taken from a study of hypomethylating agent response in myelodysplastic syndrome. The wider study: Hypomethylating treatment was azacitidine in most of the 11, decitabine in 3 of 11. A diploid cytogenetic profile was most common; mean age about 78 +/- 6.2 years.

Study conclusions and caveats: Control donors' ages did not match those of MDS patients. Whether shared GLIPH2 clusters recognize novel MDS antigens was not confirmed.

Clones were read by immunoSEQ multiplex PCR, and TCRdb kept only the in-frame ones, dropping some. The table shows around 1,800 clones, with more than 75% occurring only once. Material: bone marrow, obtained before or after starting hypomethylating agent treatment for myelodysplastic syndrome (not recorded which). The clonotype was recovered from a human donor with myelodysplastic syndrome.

CDR3 protein: CASTSDRGISDTQYF. The CDR3 DNA follows: TGTGCCAGCACATCGGACAGGGGAATCTCAGATACGCAGTATTTT. This chain links TRBV6-5 with TRBJ2-3, with TRBD1 matching 9 bases. This CDR3 is 15 amino acids long. J gave up 4 bases and V 7 bases, and 9 bases lay outside the gene matches. CDR1 and CDR2 (germline): MNHEY, SVGAGI.